In its sample, the clone carrying this T cell receptor beta chain was seen a few times. Its target is not known. All the people who gave samples were healthy bone marrow donors. Trimming at V came to 4 bases and at J to 1 base, leaving 10 bases not matched to a gene. The CDR3 covers 17 residues. This entry is derived from a study of cytomegalovirus exposure and HLA in healthy donors. Findings and caveats of the study: TCR beta chains associated with HLA were, in a later analysis, more clonally expanded than equally common others. TCR beta V- and J-gene trimming, according to a later analysis, was linked to a missense DCLRE1C variant.

60 Vbeta and 13 Jbeta primers were used in PCR. Sequencing used immunoSEQ multiplex PCR; TCRdb keeps in-frame clones, though not all of them. Seen here are around 200,000 clones, 65% to 80% observed once, and the top ten hold around 1.7%. The sequenced sample consisted of PBMCs. V gene TRBV5-3 combines with J gene TRBJ2-3; 9 nucleotides match TRBD2. TRBV5-3 is placed among ORFs of uncertain function. This sequence originates from a man between 45 and 60 years old in good health and CMV-seronegative. The CDR3 region is CARSISREGEGTDTQYF. The CDR3 coding sequence is TGTGCCAGAAGCATTTCGCGGGAGGGTGAGGGCACAGATACGCAGTATTTT.